A single sample gave rise to the 21 T cell receptor beta chains below, sequenced in a study of T cell repertoires in cytomegalovirus infection. The antigens of these receptors remain unknown. TCRdb reprocessed the reads via MiXCR and lists one record per CDR3 protein. The sample consists of roughly 570,000 distinct CDR3 sequences, just under 40% of them appearing once. Material: cultured PBMCs, obtained from culture after CMV antigen stimulation. The receptors were gathered from a human donor in good health (CMV status not recorded). Some clones in this sample may be carry-over from other donors' samples.

The chain has TRBV13 and TRBJ2-7; D perhaps matches TRBD1 (5 bases). The V gene's germline CDR1 is PRHDT and CDR2 FYEKMQ (reference sequence). The germline V and J ends were trimmed by 2 bases and 5 bases, with 7 bases remaining between them. The CDR3 has 12 amino acids. The CDR3 sequence: CASSLNRNEQYF. DNA of the CDR3: TGTGCCAGCAGCTTAAACAGGAACGAGCAGTACTTC.

The CDR3 nucleotides read TGTGCCAGCAGCTTAGTCGGCCCTAGCACAGATACGCAGTATTTT. This gives the protein CASSLVGPSTDTQYF. The chain links TRBV7-4 to TRBJ2-3; no reliable D call. Trimming left V 1 base short and J 0 bases short, with 8 bases between. Germline CDR1 and CDR2: SGHVT and SQSDAQ. This CDR3 has 15 amino acids.

The chain carries TRBV12-3 or TRBV12-4 and TRBJ2-1; D is tentatively TRBD1 or TRBD2 (5 bases each). V was shortened by 2 bases and J by 8 bases, with 16 bases between the two germline ends. The CDR3 length is 15 residues. Written as DNA, the CDR3 is TGTGCCAGCAGTTTAATGGGACGGCCTTCCGATGAGCAGTTCTTC. As protein: CASSLMGRPSDEQFF.

This chain joins TRBV2 and TRBJ2-2; D possibly matches TRBD1 or TRBD2 (5 bases each). The CDR3 is 14 residues long. The V gene's germline CDR1 is SNHLY and CDR2 FYNNEI. V lost 9 bases to trimming and J lost 3 bases, with 14 bases between them. CDR3 coding DNA: TGTGCCAGTCTCCGAGGGGCAGACACCGGGGAGCTGTTTTTT. This translates into CASLRGADTGELFF.

The gene calls are TRBV7-9 and TRBJ2-3, with D possibly matching TRBD1 (6 bases). V was shortened by 1 base and J by 4 bases, with 12 bases between the two germline ends. This CDR3 spans 15 amino acids. Germline V gives CDR1 SEHNR, CDR2 FQNEAQ (reference sequence). This CDR3 is CASSLVRGWADTQYF. CDR3 DNA: TGTGCCAGCAGCTTAGTCAGGGGATGGGCAGATACGCAGTATTTT.

The V gene is TRBV2, the J gene TRBJ2-1; maybe TRBD1 (6 bases). The CDR3 spans 14 residues. Germline V gene lookup returns CDR1 SNHLY and CDR2 FYNNEI. Trimming took off 7 bases at V and 2 bases at J, with 12 bases between the two ends. The CDR3 DNA sequence: TGTGCCAGCAACCCGACAGGAACCTACAATGAGCAGTTCTTC. Translated, it gives CASNPTGTYNEQFF.

The rearrangement links TRBV6-5 to TRBJ2-3, with no clear D. The germline V gene has CDR1 MNHEY and CDR2 SVGAGI. V was cut by 3 bases and J by 3 bases, with 16 bases left in between. This CDR3 is 16 amino acids long. CDR3 sequence reads: CASSYRARKGTDTQYF. CDR3 DNA sequence: TGTGCCAGCAGTTATAGGGCCCGCAAGGGTACAGATACGCAGTATTTT.

V usage is TRBV6-1 and J usage is TRBJ2-1; TRBD2 matches 7 bases. The CDR3 contains 15 residues. Losses at the gene ends were 5 bases for V and 4 bases for J; bases not matched to a gene: 8. CDR1 MNHNS and CDR2 SASEGT come from the germline V gene. In nucleotides, the CDR3 is TGTGCCAGCAGTTACAGCGGGGCTAATTACAATGAGCAGTTCTTC. Translation gives CASSYSGANYNEQFF.

This clonotype was found many times. This sequence joins TRBV7-8 and TRBJ1-1; D remains unclear. The germline CDR1 and CDR2 sequences are SGHVS and FQNEAQ. The germline V and J ends were trimmed by 8 bases and 0 bases, with 13 bases remaining between them. This CDR3 contains 14 residues. CDR3: CASRPGIMNTEAFF. The CDR3 coding sequence is TGTGCCAGCCGTCCCGGGATTATGAACACTGAAGCTTTCTTT.

This chain links TRBV6-2 or TRBV6-3 with TRBJ2-5; 7 bases match TRBD2. V dropped 4 bases and J dropped 5; count of bases not matched to a gene: 10. This CDR3 has 15 amino acids. Germline values: CDR1 MNHEY, CDR2 SVGEGT. The CDR3 sequence: CASSSAGDSRETQYF. CDR3 nucleotides: TGTGCCAGCAGTTCCGCGGGAGACTCCCGGGAGACCCAGTACTTC.

This clonotype was recorded at least ten times. V usage is TRBV7-2 and J usage is TRBJ1-4, with unresolved D. V was cut by 5 bases and J by 3 bases, with 13 bases left in between. The length of the CDR3 is 15 residues. Germline CDR1 reads SGHTA; CDR2 reads FQGNSA. The CDR3 region is CASSELGVSNEKLFF. In DNA form, the CDR3 reads TGTGCCAGCAGCGAGCTAGGAGTGTCTAATGAAAAACTGTTTTTT.

The chain employs TRBV18 and TRBJ2-7, with D hard to call. The ends were cut back, 3 bases at V and 4 bases at J, with 10 bases in the middle. Germline V gene lookup returns CDR1 KGHSH and CDR2 LQKENI. This CDR3 has 13 residues. The CDR3, as DNA: TGTGCCAGCTCACCCTCTTTCGCATACGAGCAGTACTTC. Its protein product is CASSPSFAYEQYF.

The CDR3 DNA is TGTGCCAGCAGCTTACAGGGGAAGTCACTCAATGAGCAGTTCTTC. It translates to CASSLQGKSLNEQFF. The chain uses TRBV7-2 and TRBJ2-1; perhaps TRBD1 as D (6 bases). Trimming pared 2 bases from V and 6 bases from J, leaving 14 bases between. This CDR3 is built from 15 residues. The germline gives CDR1 SGHTA, CDR2 FQGNSA.

This chain uses TRBV3-1 with TRBJ2-1, with D perhaps TRBD1 or TRBD2 (5 bases each). There are 19 residues in the CDR3. V was shortened by 0 bases and J by 2 bases, with 20 bases between the two germline ends. The germline CDR1 and CDR2 sequences are LGHDT and YNNKEL (reference sequence). CDR3 sequence (DNA): TGTGCCAGCAGCCAAGATGGTCGGAGGACACGAAGAGCCTACAATGAGCAGTTCTTC. Translating it yields CASSQDGRRTRRAYNEQFF.

This clonotype was seen a few times. The chain is built from TRBV5-4 and TRBJ2-6; a weak D match, TRBD1 (6 bases). From germline, CDR1 is SGHNT and CDR2 YYREEE (reference sequence). V lost 3 bases, J lost 0 bases, and 13 bases lay in between. The CDR3 loop spans 17 amino acids. CDR3 amino acids: CASSSGQLGSGANVLTF. The CDR3 DNA follows: TGTGCCAGCAGCTCCGGACAGCTAGGCTCTGGGGCCAACGTCCTGACTTTC.

V gene TRBV4-1 combines with J gene TRBJ2-3, with TRBD2 matching over 12 bases. Looked up from germline, CDR1 is MGHRA and CDR2 is YSYEKL. The ends lost 7 bases at V and 2 bases at J; junction bases unmatched: 4. This CDR3 region has 15 residues. This chain's CDR3 is CASTRLAGDTDTQYF. The DNA of the CDR3 is TGCGCCAGCACCCGACTAGCGGGAGACACAGATACGCAGTATTTT.

The chain joins TRBV7-9 to TRBJ2-3, with D tentatively TRBD1 or TRBD2 (5 bases each). Germline loops: CDR1 SEHNR, CDR2 FQNEAQ (reference sequence). CDR3 size: 17 residues. Between the trimmed V and J ends, which lost 1 base and 0 bases, there was a span of 14 bases. The DNA of the CDR3 is TGTGCCAGCAGCTTAGGCACCGGGGCCGGGAGCACAGATACGCAGTATTTT. Translated, it gives CASSLGTGAGSTDTQYF.

The chain couples TRBV4-3 to TRBJ1-2, with TRBD1 matching 9 bases. CDR1 is LGHNA, CDR2 YSLEER, per germline. The CDR3 covers 15 residues. Trimming took 4 bases from V and 3 from J; bases not matched to a gene: 6. The CDR3 region has the DNA TGCGCCAGCAGCCCGGGGACAGGGTTAGACTATGGCTACACCTTC. It is translated as CASSPGTGLDYGYTF.

The chain is built from TRBV5-4 and TRBJ2-2, with D maybe TRBD2 (5 bases). CDR1 is SGHNT, CDR2 YYREEE, per germline (reference sequence). The CDR3 is made up of 16 amino acids. The V and J ends lost 4 bases and 0 bases respectively, with 13 bases between them. The CDR3 nucleotides are TGTGCCAGCAGCCGCGGAGGCAGGTCGAACACCGGGGAGCTGTTTTTT. Encoded protein: CASSRGGRSNTGELFF.

J is TRBJ2-7 and V is TRBV28; D remains ambiguous. The germline V gene has CDR1 MDHEN and CDR2 SYDVKM. With 5 bases removed from V and 3 bases from J, the gap between germline ends came to 17 bases. This CDR3 region has 15 residues. This chain's CDR3 is CASSPGPTPNYEQYF. CDR3 DNA: TGTGCCAGCAGTCCCGGACCGACTCCCAACTACGAGCAGTACTTC.

This chain joins TRBV20-1 and TRBJ2-5; D perhaps matches TRBD1 (6 bases). Germline loops: CDR1 DFQATT, CDR2 SNEGSKA (reference sequence). Trimming removed 1 base at V and 10 bases at J, with 16 bases between. CDR3 length: 13 amino acids. The DNA of the CDR3 is TGCAGTGCTAGAGTTCCACAGGGAGTAGGCCAGTACTTC. This translates into CSARVPQGVGQYF.